This T cell receptor (beta chain) was sequenced in a study of cytomegalovirus exposure and HLA in healthy donors. Trimming at V came to 5 bases and at J to 11 bases, leaving 6 bases not matched to a gene. The CDR3 runs 11 residues. The germline V gene has CDR1 DFQATT and CDR2 SNEGSKA (reference sequence). Measured with immunoSEQ multiplex PCR; TCRdb has only the in-frame clones, and not every one. In the table there are approximately 190,000 clones, approximately 88% of which are singletons. In this sample, this clone turned up a few times. This clonotype originated in a man aged 18 to 30 in good health and CMV-seropositive. This chain uses TRBV20-1 with TRBJ2-1, with TRBD2 matching over 7 bases. Sequencing was performed on PBMCs. CDR3 residues: CSARAGTKQFF. CDR3 DNA: TGCAGTGCTCGGGCCGGGACTAAGCAGTTCTTC.